The TCR beta chain under discussion was sequenced for a study of chemoradiotherapy in HPV16-positive cancers. Points from the study as a whole: HPV-specific T cells were functionally defined from only a couple of HPV16-positive patients.

TCRdb's copy holds only in-frame clones and misses some; the assay was immunoSEQ multiplex PCR. The sample shows over 2,500 clones, roughly 80% of them seen only once. Comments on this clone: No antigen is known for it.

This TCR was recovered from a human donor with HPV-associated anogenital cancer. Sample acquisition took place from a patient who underwent chemoradiotherapy.

The CDR3 DNA reads as TGTGCCAGCAGCCGGACTAGCGGGGGCCAAGAGACCCAGTACTTC. This translates into CASSRTSGGQETQYF. The rearrangement uses TRBV7-3 and TRBJ2-5; 13 bases are a match to TRBD2. Germline loops: CDR1 SGHTA, CDR2 FQGTGA. This CDR3 is 15 amino acids long. The V and J ends lost 5 bases and 1 base, in that order; junction bases with no gene match: 1.